Sequencing of this T cell receptor beta chain was carried out in a study of synovial regulatory T cells in juvenile arthritis (dated by TCRdb to between 2014 and 2017). The study in broad terms: Of the sequenced patients, roughly 6 received methotrexate, one received methotrexate plus infliximab, three were therapy-naive, and one had no treatment information. Using matched patient samples, the researchers compared TCRbeta CDR3 repertoires across three groups: blood iaTreg cells, other blood Treg cells and synovial fluid Treg cells. Although effector T cell subsets in the cohort were also sequenced for comparisons, the Treg dataset on its own covers only blood and synovial fluid Treg cells. TCR repertoire comparisons included Treg and Teff subsets from fewer than 12 JIA patients with active disease.

General study outcomes and caveats: Compared with other blood Treg cells, blood iaTreg cells had lower TCR diversity, a finding consistent with antigen-driven expansion. Across patients, iaTreg TCR repertoires were largely private, and these iaTreg repertoires partially overlapped with synovial Teff and blood CPL repertoires. More CDR3 sequences were shared by synovial Treg cells with iaTreg cells than with other blood Treg cells, and a closer relation was confirmed by Chao-Jaccard similarity.

About this clone: The antigen it recognizes is unknown.

Libraries were prepared through the immunoSEQ multiplex PCR assay. Adaptive Biotechnologies carried out the TCRbeta CDR3 sequencing. From the authors' description of their analysis: Repertoire similarity was assessed using the Chao-modified Jaccard index and the median clonotype overlap from 200 random subsamples at equal sample size. Similarity analyses used either productive nucleotide sequences or in silico-translated amino acid sequences. Repertoires were compared using hierarchical clustering with single linkage and t-SNE, both based on Chao-modified Jaccard distances. Repertoire diversity was assessed with the Renyi index over a range of alpha values after the sample sizes were normalised. What TCRdb holds here is the immuneACCESS table cut down to in-frame rearrangements. Part of the clones is not present; checked against another copy, under half of the missing clones reflect an unresolved V gene, and the others are unexplained. That table furnishes V, J and clone size, whereas the DNA furnished D and trimming. The table for this sample records roughly 7,300 clones. The ten largest make up roughly 1.7% of the sample.

The donors for the TCR repertoire analysis were 11 juvenile idiopathic arthritis patients with active disease who had not reached inactive disease, of whom 3 were polyarticular and 8 were oligoarticular. The median age of the TCR-sequenced patients was less than 13 years (range roughly 2.2-25), and their median disease duration was around seven years (range 0.2-19.1). The samples used for TCR repertoire analysis were collected at two centres in Italy. Peripheral blood mononuclear cells were isolated using a Histopaque-1077 density gradient and were cryopreserved in around 90% FCS with roughly 10% DMSO. Taken from cysteine to phenylalanine, the CDR3 has 14 residues. No DNA appears here. The germline V gene provides CDR1 SGHTA and CDR2 FQGNSA.

The sequence was collected from a donor between 2 and 29 years old with juvenile idiopathic arthritis. Recombination connected TRBV7-2 to TRBJ2-7; TCRdb's assignment of TRBD2 cannot be checked, as there is no DNA. Sequencing was carried out using Treg cells from blood. The meaning of the sample's cell subset or site label: remaining (HLA-DR-negative) circulating blood Treg cells. The CDR3 region has the sequence CASSLSTGLFEQYF.